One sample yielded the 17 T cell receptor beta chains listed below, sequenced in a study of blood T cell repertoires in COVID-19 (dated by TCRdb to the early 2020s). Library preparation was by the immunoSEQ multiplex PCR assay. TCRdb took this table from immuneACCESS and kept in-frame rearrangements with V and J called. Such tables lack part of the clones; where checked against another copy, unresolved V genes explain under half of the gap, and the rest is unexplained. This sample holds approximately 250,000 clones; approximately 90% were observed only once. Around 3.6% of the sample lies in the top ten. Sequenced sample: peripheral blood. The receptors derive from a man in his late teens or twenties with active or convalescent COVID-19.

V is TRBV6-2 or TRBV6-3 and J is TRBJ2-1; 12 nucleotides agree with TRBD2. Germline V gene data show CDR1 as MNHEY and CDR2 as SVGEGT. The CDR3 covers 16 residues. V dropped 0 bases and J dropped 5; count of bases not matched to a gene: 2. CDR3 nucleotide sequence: TGTGCCAGCAGTTACTCGAGACTAGCGGGGGACAATGAGCAGTTCTTC. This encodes CASSYSRLAGDNEQFF.

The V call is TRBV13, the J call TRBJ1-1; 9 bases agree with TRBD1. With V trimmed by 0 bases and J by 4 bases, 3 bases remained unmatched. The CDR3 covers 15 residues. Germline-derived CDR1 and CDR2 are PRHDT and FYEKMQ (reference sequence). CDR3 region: CASSLGDRGFTEAFF. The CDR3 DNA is TGTGCCAGCAGCTTAGGGGACAGGGGATTCACTGAAGCTTTCTTT.

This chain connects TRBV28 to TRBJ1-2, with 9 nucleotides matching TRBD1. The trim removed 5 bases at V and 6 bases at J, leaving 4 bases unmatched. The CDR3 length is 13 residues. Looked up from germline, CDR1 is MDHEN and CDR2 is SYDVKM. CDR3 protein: CASSTGTGNGYTF. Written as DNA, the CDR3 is TGTGCCAGCAGTACCGGGACAGGGAATGGCTACACCTTC.

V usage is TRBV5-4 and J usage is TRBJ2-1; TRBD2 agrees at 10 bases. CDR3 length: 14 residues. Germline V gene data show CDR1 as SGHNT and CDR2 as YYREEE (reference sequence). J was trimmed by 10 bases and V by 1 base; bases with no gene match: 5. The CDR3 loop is CASSLRASGGEQFF. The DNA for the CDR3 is TGTGCCAGCAGCTTGAGGGCTAGCGGGGGCGAGCAGTTCTTC. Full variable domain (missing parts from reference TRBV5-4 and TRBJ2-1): ETGVTQSPTHLIKTRGQQVTLRCSSQSGHNTVSWYQQALGQGPQFIFQYYREEENGRGNFPPRFSGLQFPNYSSELNVNALELDDSALYLCASSLRASGGEQFFGPGTRLTVL.

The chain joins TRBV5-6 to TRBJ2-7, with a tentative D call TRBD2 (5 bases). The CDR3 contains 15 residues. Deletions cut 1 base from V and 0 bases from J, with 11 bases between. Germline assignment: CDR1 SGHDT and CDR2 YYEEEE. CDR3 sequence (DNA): TGTGCCAGCAGCTTGACTAGTCTAAGCTCCTACGAGCAGTACTTC. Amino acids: CASSLTSLSSYEQYF.

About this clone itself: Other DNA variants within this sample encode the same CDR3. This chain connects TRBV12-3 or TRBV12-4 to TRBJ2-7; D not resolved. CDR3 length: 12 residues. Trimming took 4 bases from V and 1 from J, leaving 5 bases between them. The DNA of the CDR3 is TGTGCCAGCAGTTCCGGGTCCTACGAGCAGTACTTC. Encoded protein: CASSSGSYEQYF.

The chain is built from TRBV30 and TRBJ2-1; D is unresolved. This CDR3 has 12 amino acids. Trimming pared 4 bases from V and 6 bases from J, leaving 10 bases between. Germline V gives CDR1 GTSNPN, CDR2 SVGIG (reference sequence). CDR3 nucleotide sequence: TGTGCCTGGACAAACGTAGCCAATGAGCAGTTCTTC. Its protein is CAWTNVANEQFF. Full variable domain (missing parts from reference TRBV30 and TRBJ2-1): SQTIHQWPATLVQPVGSPLSLECTVEGTSNPNLYWYRQAAGRGLQLLFYSVGIGQISSEVPQNLSASRPQDRQFILSSKKLLLSDSGFYLCAWTNVANEQFFGPGTRLTVL.

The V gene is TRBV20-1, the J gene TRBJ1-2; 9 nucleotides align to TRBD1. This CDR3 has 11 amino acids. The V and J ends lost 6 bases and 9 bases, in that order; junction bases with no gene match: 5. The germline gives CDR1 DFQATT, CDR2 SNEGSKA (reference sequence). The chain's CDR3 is CSADRGNSYTF. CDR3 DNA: TGCAGTGCCGACAGGGGGAATAGCTACACCTTC.

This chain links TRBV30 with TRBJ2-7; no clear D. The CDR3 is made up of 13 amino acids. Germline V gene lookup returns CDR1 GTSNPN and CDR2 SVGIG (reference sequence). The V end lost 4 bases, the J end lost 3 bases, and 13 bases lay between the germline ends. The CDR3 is CAWNSARSYEQYF. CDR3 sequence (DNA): TGTGCCTGGAATAGTGCGCGGAGCTACGAGCAGTACTTC.

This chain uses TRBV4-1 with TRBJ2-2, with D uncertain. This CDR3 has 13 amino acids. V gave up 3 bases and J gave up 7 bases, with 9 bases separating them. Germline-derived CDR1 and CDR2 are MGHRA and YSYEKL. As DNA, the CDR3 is TGCGCCAGCAGCCACAATAGAGGCGGGGAGCTGTTTTTT. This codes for CASSHNRGGELFF.

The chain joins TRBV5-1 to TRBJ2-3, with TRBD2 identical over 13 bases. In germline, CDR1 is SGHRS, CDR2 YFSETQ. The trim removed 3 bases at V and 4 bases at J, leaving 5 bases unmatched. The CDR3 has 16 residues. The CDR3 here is CASSSLLAGGADTQYF. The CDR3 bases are TGCGCCAGCAGCTCCCTACTAGCGGGGGGGGCAGATACGCAGTATTTT.

The CDR3 sequence is CASIPGQAYGYTF. In nucleotides, the CDR3 is TGTGCCAGCATCCCGGGACAGGCATATGGCTACACCTTC. The chain combines TRBV6-5 with TRBJ1-2; 8 bases fit TRBD1. CDR1 and CDR2 from the germline V gene are MNHEY and SVGAGI. V was pared by 7 bases and J by 5 bases, with 6 bases of the junction left unmatched. CDR3 size: 13 residues.

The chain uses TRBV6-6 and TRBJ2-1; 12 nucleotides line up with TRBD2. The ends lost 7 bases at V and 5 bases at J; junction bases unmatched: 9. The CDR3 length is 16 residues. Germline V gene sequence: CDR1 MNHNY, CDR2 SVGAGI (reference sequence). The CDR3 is CASTHPTSGSHNEQFF. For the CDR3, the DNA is TGTGCCAGCACCCACCCGACTAGCGGGAGTCACAATGAGCAGTTCTTC.

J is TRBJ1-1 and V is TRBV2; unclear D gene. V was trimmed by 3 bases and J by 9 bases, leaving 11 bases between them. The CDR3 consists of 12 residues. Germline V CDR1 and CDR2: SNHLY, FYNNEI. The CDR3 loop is CASSDSPIKAFF. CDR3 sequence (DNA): TGTGCCAGCAGTGATAGCCCTATTAAAGCTTTCTTT. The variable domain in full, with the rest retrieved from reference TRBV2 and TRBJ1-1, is EPEVTQTPSHQVTQMGQEVILRCVPISNHLYFYWYRQILGQKVEFLVSFYNNEISEKSEIFDDQFSVERPDGSNFTLKIRSTKLEDSAMYFCASSDSPIKAFFGQGTRLTVV.

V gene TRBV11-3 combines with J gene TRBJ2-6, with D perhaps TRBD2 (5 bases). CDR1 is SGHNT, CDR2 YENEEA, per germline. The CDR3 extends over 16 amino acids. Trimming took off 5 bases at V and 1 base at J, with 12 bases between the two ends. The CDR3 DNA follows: TGTGCCAGCAGCCTACCTACTAGTTCTGGGGCCAACGTCCTGACTTTC. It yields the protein CASSLPTSSGANVLTF.

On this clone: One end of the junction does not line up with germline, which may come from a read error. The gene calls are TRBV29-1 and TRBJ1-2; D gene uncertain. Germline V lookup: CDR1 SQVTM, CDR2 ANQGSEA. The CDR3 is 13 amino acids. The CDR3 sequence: CSVKEEAWVGYTF. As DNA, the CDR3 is TGCAGCGTTAAAGAGGAGGCCTGGGTTGGCTACACCTTC.

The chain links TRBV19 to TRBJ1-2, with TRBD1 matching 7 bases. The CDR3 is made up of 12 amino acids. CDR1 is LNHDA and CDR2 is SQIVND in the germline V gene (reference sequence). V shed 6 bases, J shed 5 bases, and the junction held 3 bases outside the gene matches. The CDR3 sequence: CASRLQGYGYTF. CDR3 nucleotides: TGTGCCAGTAGGCTACAGGGGTATGGCTACACCTTC.